This entry lists 9 T cell receptor beta chains sequenced from one sample in a study of control samples from healthy donors and cancer patients (dated by TCRdb to 2019 to 2021). Library preparation used the immunoSEQ multiplex PCR assay. TCRdb retrieved this table from immuneACCESS and kept in-frame rearrangements only. Not all clones are present; in checked studies, unresolved V genes account for under half, and no reason is known for the remainder. For this sample the table gives roughly 120,000 clones, of which roughly 93% were detected only once. The top ten constitute 2.6% of the sample. Material: blood. Receptors originate from a young man in good health.

The chain recombines TRBV5-1 with TRBJ1-4, with 10 nucleotides matching TRBD1. With 3 bases clipped from V and 7 bases from J, the junction kept 6 bases outside the gene matches. The CDR3 is 15 amino acids. The germline V gene encodes CDR1 SGHRS and CDR2 YFSETQ. The CDR3 here is CASSSIGQGGEKLFF. As DNA, the CDR3 is TGCGCCAGCAGCTCAATTGGACAGGGGGGTGAAAAACTGTTTTTT.

This chain uses TRBV28 with TRBJ2-3; TRBD1 matches 9 bases. Trimming removed 4 bases from V and 0 bases from J; junction bases left unmatched: 2. This CDR3 has 15 residues. Germline CDR1 and CDR2: MDHEN and SYDVKM. The CDR3: CASSSGTGSTDTQYF. Written as DNA, the CDR3 is TGTGCCAGCAGTTCCGGGACAGGGAGCACAGATACGCAGTATTTT.

The genes are TRBV28 and TRBJ2-7, with 9 nucleotides matching TRBD1. CDR3 length equals 15 residues. Looked up from germline, CDR1 is MDHEN and CDR2 is SYDVKM. Trimming at V came to 3 bases and at J to 1 base, leaving 4 bases not matched to a gene. CDR3 in DNA: TGTGCCAGCAGTTTGTCCGGACAGGGGTCCTACGAGCAGTACTTC. It translates to CASSLSGQGSYEQYF.

Turning to this clone: This sample includes further DNA sequences coding for the same CDR3. The chain uses TRBV5-4 and TRBJ1-2; TRBD1 agrees at 8 bases. V lost 5 bases to trimming and J lost 4 bases; unmatched junction nucleotides: 4. Germline V gives CDR1 SGHNT, CDR2 YYREEE (reference sequence). The CDR3 totals 13 residues. CDR3 residues: CASRLTGGYGYTF. CDR3 sequence (DNA): TGTGCCAGCAGGCTCACAGGGGGCTATGGCTACACCTTC.

The chain combines TRBV10-1 with TRBJ1-2; 7 bases line up with TRBD1. The CDR3 loop spans 13 amino acids. CDR1 WNHNN and CDR2 SYGVQD come from the germline V gene (reference sequence). V was clipped by 9 bases and J by 4 bases; unmatched bases: 8. This CDR3 is CASPRGRGYGYTF. DNA of the CDR3: TGCGCCAGTCCTAGGGGGCGCGGCTATGGCTACACCTTC.

The chain joins TRBV5-1 to TRBJ2-5, with D perhaps matching TRBD2 (6 bases). The ends were cut back, 1 base at V and 5 bases at J, with 15 bases in the middle. Germline values: CDR1 SGHRS, CDR2 YFSETQ. The CDR3 contains 15 residues. The CDR3 DNA is TGCGCCAGCAGCTTGTCCGGTTCAGGAGGGGAGACCCAGTACTTC. Translation gives CASSLSGSGGETQYF.

V usage is TRBV6-5 and J usage is TRBJ1-6, with 8 bases identical to TRBD1. Germline loops: CDR1 MNHEY, CDR2 SVGAGI. The V segment lost 6 bases and the J segment 10 bases; nucleotides outside the gene matches: 11. The CDR3 spans 15 residues. DNA for the CDR3: TGTGCCAGCAGGACGAAGTGGACAGGGAACTCACCCCTCCACTTT. Encoded protein: CASRTKWTGNSPLHF.

This clone has only one observation. This chain uses TRBV3-1 (or the pseudogene TRBV3-2) with TRBJ2-6; D remains unclear. The germline V and J ends were trimmed by 0 bases and 0 bases, with 15 bases remaining between them. The length of the CDR3 is 19 residues. CDR1 and CDR2 (germline): LGHDT, YNNKEL (reference sequence). The CDR3 DNA follows: TGTGCCAGCAGCCAAGAATTGTCGGGCAGCTTCTCTGGGGCCAACGTCCTGACTTTC. Its protein product is CASSQELSGSFSGANVLTF.

This chain connects TRBV7-2 to TRBJ1-1, with D tentatively TRBD1 (5 bases). Trimming cost V 1 base and J 5 bases, with 8 bases left between them. CDR3 length equals 13 residues. Germline loops: CDR1 SGHTA, CDR2 FQGNSA. CDR3 region: CASSLEQATEAFF. In DNA, the CDR3 is TGTGCCAGCAGCTTAGAACAGGCAACTGAAGCTTTCTTT.